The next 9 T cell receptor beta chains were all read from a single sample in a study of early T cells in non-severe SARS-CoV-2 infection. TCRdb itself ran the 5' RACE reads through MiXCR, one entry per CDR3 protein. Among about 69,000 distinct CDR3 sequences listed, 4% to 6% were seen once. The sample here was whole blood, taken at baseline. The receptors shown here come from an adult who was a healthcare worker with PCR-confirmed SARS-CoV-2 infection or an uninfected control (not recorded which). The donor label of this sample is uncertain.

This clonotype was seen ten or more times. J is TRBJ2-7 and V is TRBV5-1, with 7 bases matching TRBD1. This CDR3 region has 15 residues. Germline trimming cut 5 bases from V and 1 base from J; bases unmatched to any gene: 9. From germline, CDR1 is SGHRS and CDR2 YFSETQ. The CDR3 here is CASRGAGGSSYEQYF. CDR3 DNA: TGCGCCAGCAGGGGTGCAGGGGGATCGTCCTACGAGCAGTACTTC.

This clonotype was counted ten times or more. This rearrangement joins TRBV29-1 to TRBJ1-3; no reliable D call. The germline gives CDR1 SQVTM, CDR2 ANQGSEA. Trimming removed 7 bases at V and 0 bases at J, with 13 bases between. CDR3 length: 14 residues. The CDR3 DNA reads TGCAGCGCCAGTAAGGCCTCCTCTGGAAACACCATATATTTT. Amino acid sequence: CSASKASSGNTIYF.

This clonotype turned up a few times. Here the CDR3 reads CAIRGTGENTEAFF. CDR3 coding DNA: TGTGCCATCAGAGGGACAGGGGAGAACACTGAAGCTTTCTTT. This chain uses TRBV10-3 with TRBJ1-1; 10 bases are a match to TRBD1. CDR3 length: 14 amino acids. Trimming cost V 6 bases and J 1 base; bases outside gene matches: 2. Per the germline V gene, CDR1 is ENHRY and CDR2 is SYGVKD.

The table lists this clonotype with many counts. CDR3 loop: CSVAGGANVLTF. As DNA, the CDR3 is TGCAGCGTTGCTGGGGGGGCCAACGTCCTGACTTTC. The chain uses TRBV29-1 and TRBJ2-6; D uncertain. The length of the CDR3 is 12 residues. Trimming removed 4 bases at V and 4 bases at J, with 5 bases between. Germline V gene sequence: CDR1 SQVTM, CDR2 ANQGSEA.

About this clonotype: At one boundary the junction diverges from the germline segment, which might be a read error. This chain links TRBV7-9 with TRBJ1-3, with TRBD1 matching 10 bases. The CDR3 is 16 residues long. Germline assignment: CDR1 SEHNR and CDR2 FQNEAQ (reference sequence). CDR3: CASSPQTGGIGNTVYF. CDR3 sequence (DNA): TGTGCCAGCAGCCCGCAGACAGGGGGCATTGGAAACACCGTATATTTT.

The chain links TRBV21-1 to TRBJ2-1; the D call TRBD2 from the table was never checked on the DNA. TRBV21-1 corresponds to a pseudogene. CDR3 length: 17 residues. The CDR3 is CASSNIMTSLQYNEQFF. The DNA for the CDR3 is TGTGCCAGCAGCAATATAATGACTAGTTTACAGTACAATGAGCAGTTCTTC.

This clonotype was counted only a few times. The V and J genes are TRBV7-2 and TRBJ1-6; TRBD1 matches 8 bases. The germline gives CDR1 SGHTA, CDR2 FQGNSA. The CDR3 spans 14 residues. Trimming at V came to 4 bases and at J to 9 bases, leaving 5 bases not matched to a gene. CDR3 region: CASSSRQGSSPLHF. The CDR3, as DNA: TGTGCCAGCAGCTCCCGACAGGGGAGTTCACCCCTCCACTTT.

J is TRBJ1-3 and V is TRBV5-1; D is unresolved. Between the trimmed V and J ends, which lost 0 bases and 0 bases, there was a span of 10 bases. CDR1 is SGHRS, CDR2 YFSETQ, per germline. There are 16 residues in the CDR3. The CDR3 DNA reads TGCGCCAGCAGCTTGGATGAAGGCAGCTCTGGAAACACCATATATTTT. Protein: CASSLDEGSSGNTIYF.

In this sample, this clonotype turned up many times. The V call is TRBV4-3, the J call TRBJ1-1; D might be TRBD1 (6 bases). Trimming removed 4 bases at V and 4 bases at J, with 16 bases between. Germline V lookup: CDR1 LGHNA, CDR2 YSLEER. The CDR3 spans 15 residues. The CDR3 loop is CASSPSTGFSTEAFF. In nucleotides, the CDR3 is TGCGCCAGCAGCCCCTCTACAGGGTTCAGCACTGAAGCTTTCTTT.